The following is a T cell receptor (beta chain) sequence with its context. TCRdb's copy holds only in-frame clones and misses some; the assay was immunoSEQ multiplex PCR. This sample has approximately 100,000 clones, with approximately 88% found just once. In germline, CDR1 is KGHSH, CDR2 LQKENI. The CDR3 has 14 residues. The ends lost 3 bases at V and 1 base at J; junction bases unmatched: 3. The sample originates from a study of blood T cell repertoires in COVID-19. The genes are TRBV18 and TRBJ2-7; TRBD1 agrees at 7 bases. Source material: peripheral blood. The sequence was collected from a woman aged 55-75 years with acute or convalescent COVID-19. The CDR3 reads CASSPSRGSYEQYF. The CDR3 DNA sequence: TGTGCCAGCTCACCGTCCAGGGGGTCCTACGAGCAGTACTTC. The full variable domain, in which reference TRBV18 and TRBJ2-7 provide the parts outside the CDR3, is NAGVMQNPRHLVRRRGQEARLRCSPMKGHSHVYWYRQLPEEGLKFMVYLQKENIIDESGMPKERFSAEFPKEGPSILRIQQVVRGDSAAYFCASSPSRGSYEQYFGPGTRLTVT.